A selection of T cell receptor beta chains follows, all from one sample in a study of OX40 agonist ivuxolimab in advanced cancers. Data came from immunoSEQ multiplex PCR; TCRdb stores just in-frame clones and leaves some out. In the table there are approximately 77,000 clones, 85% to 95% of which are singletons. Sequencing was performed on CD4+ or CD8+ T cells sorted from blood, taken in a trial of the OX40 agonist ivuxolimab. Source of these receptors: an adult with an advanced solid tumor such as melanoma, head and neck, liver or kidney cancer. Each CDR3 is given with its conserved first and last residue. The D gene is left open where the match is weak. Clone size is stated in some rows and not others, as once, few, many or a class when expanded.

CDR3 DNA: TGTGCCAGTAGTGTACAGACAGTTACGGCTCGTATGAACACTGAAGCTTTCTTT; CDR3 protein: CASSVQTVTARMNTEAFF; J gene: TRBJ1-1; clone size: NA; V gene: TRBV19; D gene: NA
CDR3 DNA: TGTGCCTCCAAAATTGGGGACACAAGGCAGAACACTGAAGCTTTCTTT; CDR3 protein: CASKIGDTRQNTEAFF; J gene: TRBJ1-1; clone size: NA; V gene: TRBV13; D gene: NA
CDR3 DNA: TGCAGTGCTAGAAACAGGGACGGCTACACCTTC; CDR3 protein: CSARNRDGYTF; J gene: TRBJ1-2; clone size: once; V gene: TRBV20-1; D gene: NA
CDR3 DNA: TGCGCCAGCAGCTTGGCGGCTAGCCCATTCTACGAGCAGTACTTC; CDR3 protein: CASSLAASPFYEQYF; J gene: TRBJ2-7; clone size: NA; V gene: TRBV5-1; D gene: NA
CDR3 DNA: TGCGCCAGCAGCCCGGGGACAGGGGGCAAGATGAACACTGAAGCTTTCTTT; CDR3 protein: CASSPGTGGKMNTEAFF; J gene: TRBJ1-1; clone size: NA; V gene: TRBV5-1; D gene: TRBD1
CDR3 DNA: TGTGCCAGCAGCCAAACCGTGAGCTCCTACGAGCAGTACTTC; CDR3 protein: CASSQTVSSYEQYF; J gene: TRBJ2-7; clone size: NA; V gene: TRBV7-2; D gene: NA
CDR3 DNA: TGCGCCAGCAGCTTACTAGCGGAGAGCAATGAGCAGTTCTTC; CDR3 protein: CASSLLAESNEQFF; J gene: TRBJ2-1; clone size: NA; V gene: TRBV5-1; D gene: TRBD2
CDR3 DNA: TGCGCCAGCAGCTTGGACGGGACCTATGGCTACACCTTC; CDR3 protein: CASSLDGTYGYTF; J gene: TRBJ1-2; clone size: NA; V gene: TRBV5-1; D gene: NA
CDR3 DNA: TGTGCCAGCAGCCCCGCCGGGGAGCAGGCCTACGAGCAGTACTTC; CDR3 protein: CASSPAGEQAYEQYF; J gene: TRBJ2-7; clone size: NA; V gene: TRBV5-4; D gene: NA
CDR3 DNA: TGTGCCAGCAGCCAAGGGACTAGCGGTCTCTACGAGCAGTACTTC; CDR3 protein: CASSQGTSGLYEQYF; J gene: TRBJ2-7; clone size: NA; V gene: TRBV14; D gene: TRBD2
CDR3 DNA: TGTGCCAGCAGTGAACCAACAGGGGCAGATACGCAGTATTTT; CDR3 protein: CASSEPTGADTQYF; J gene: TRBJ2-3; clone size: once; V gene: TRBV2; D gene: TRBD1
CDR3 DNA: TGTGCCAGCAGCTTATCGGACGGCTACACCTTC; CDR3 protein: CASSLSDGYTF; J gene: TRBJ1-2; clone size: NA; V gene: TRBV7-6; D gene: NA
CDR3 DNA: TGTGCCAGCAGGCCCAGGGGGGTGGGAGAGACCCAGTACTTC; CDR3 protein: CASRPRGVGETQYF; J gene: TRBJ2-5; clone size: NA; V gene: TRBV28; D gene: NA
CDR3 DNA: TGTGCCAGCAGTGAACTAGGGGAGACCCAGTACTTC; CDR3 protein: CASSELGETQYF; J gene: TRBJ2-5; clone size: NA; V gene: TRBV2; D gene: NA
CDR3 DNA: TGTGCCAGCAGCGTAGCCAGTAACTTAAATGAAGCTTTCTTT; CDR3 protein: CASSVASNLNEAFF; J gene: TRBJ1-1; clone size: once; V gene: TRBV9; D gene: NA
CDR3 DNA: TGTGCCAGCAGCTACTCCAGGGTAGCTGGAAACACCATATATTTT; CDR3 protein: CASSYSRVAGNTIYF; J gene: TRBJ1-3; clone size: NA; V gene: TRBV7-2; D gene: NA
CDR3 DNA: TGTGCCAGTAGTACCATAGCGGGGGACCCCACAGATACGCAGTATTTT; CDR3 protein: CASSTIAGDPTDTQYF; J gene: TRBJ2-3; clone size: NA; V gene: TRBV19; D gene: TRBD2
CDR3 DNA: TGTGCCAGCAGTTTCGGCCCCGACTACGGTGCCGAGCAGTACTTC; CDR3 protein: CASSFGPDYGAEQYF; J gene: TRBJ2-7; clone size: NA; V gene: TRBV27; D gene: NA
CDR3 DNA: TGTGCCAGCAGCAAGCGGGGACGACTACAAGAGACCCAGTACTTC; CDR3 protein: CASSKRGRLQETQYF; J gene: TRBJ2-5; clone size: NA; V gene: TRBV11-3; D gene: TRBD2
CDR3 DNA: TGTGCCAGCAGCCTCGATTTAGGGCCCTACGAGCAGTACTTC; CDR3 protein: CASSLDLGPYEQYF; J gene: TRBJ2-7; clone size: NA; V gene: TRBV7-3; D gene: NA
CDR3 DNA: TGTGCCAGTAGTGTAGCAGGGTCTGAAGCTTTCTTT; CDR3 protein: CASSVAGSEAFF; J gene: TRBJ1-1; clone size: NA; V gene: TRBV19; D gene: NA
CDR3 DNA: TGCGCCAGCAGCTTGGACCCCACAGGGGAGGGGCAGTACTTC; CDR3 protein: CASSLDPTGEGQYF; J gene: TRBJ2-7; clone size: NA; V gene: TRBV5-1; D gene: NA
CDR3 DNA: TGTGCCATCAGTGTCGAGGGGAGAGGCTACACCTTC; CDR3 protein: CAISVEGRGYTF; J gene: TRBJ1-2; clone size: NA; V gene: TRBV10-3; D gene: NA
CDR3 DNA: TGTGCCAGCAGGGCGGGGGGCACAGATACGCAGTATTTT; CDR3 protein: CASRAGGTDTQYF; J gene: TRBJ2-3; clone size: NA; V gene: TRBV6-4; D gene: TRBD2
CDR3 DNA: TGTGCCAGCAGCTTAGGACAGTTGAACTATGGCTACACCTTC; CDR3 protein: CASSLGQLNYGYTF; J gene: TRBJ1-2; clone size: NA; V gene: TRBV7-2; D gene: NA
CDR3 DNA: TGTGCCAGCAGCACTTTCGGGCCGACCTACGAGCAGTACTTC; CDR3 protein: CASSTFGPTYEQYF; J gene: TRBJ2-7; clone size: NA; V gene: TRBV7-9; D gene: NA
CDR3 DNA: TGTGCCAGCAGCTTAGGGATAGGACAGGGTGGTGAAGCTTTCTTT; CDR3 protein: CASSLGIGQGGEAFF; J gene: TRBJ1-1; clone size: NA; V gene: TRBV7-2; D gene: TRBD1
CDR3 DNA: TGTGCCAGCTCCGGGACAGAGCTGGAGACCCAGTACTTC; CDR3 protein: CASSGTELETQYF; J gene: TRBJ2-5; clone size: NA; V gene: TRBV18; D gene: TRBD1
CDR3 DNA: TGTGCCAGCAGCGGACTAGCGGGGGATCCCGGGGAGCTGGTTTTT; CDR3 protein: CASSGLAGDPGELVF; J gene: TRBJ2-2; clone size: NA; V gene: TRBV28; D gene: TRBD2
CDR3 DNA: TGCGCCAGCAGCTTGGTGGGACAGGGTATCTCCGGGGAGCTGTTTTTT; CDR3 protein: CASSLVGQGISGELFF; J gene: TRBJ2-2; clone size: NA; V gene: TRBV5-1; D gene: TRBD1
CDR3 DNA: TGCGCCAGCAGCCCGCCGGGACTAGCGCCCAACAATGAGCAGTTCTTC; CDR3 protein: CASSPPGLAPNNEQFF; J gene: TRBJ2-1; clone size: NA; V gene: TRBV5-1; D gene: TRBD2